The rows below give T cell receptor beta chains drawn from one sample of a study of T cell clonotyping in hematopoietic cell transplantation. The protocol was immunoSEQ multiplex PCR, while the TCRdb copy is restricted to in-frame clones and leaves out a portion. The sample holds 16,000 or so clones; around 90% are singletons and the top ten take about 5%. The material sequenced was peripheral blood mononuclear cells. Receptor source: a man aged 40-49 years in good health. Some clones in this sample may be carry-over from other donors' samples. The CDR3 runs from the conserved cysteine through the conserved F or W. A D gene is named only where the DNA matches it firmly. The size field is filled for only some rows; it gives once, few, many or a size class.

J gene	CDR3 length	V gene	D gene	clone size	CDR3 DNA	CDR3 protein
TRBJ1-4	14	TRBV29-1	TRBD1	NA	TGCAGCGTTGAAGGGGGACAGGGTAATGAAAAACTGTTTTTT	CSVEGGQGNEKLFF
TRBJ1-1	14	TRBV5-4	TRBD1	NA	TGTGCCAGCAGCCAGGAGGGACAGGGACGTGAAGCTTTCTTT	CASSQEGQGREAFF
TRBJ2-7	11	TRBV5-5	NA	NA	TGTGCCAGCAGCTTCCGCTACGAGCAGTACTTC	CASSFRYEQYF
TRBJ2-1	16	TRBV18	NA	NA	TGTGCCAGCTCACCCCTTCCCCGGGGGGCTTTGGATGGGCAGTTCTTC	CASSPLPRGALDGQFF
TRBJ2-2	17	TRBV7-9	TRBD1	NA	TGTGCCAGCAGCACCTCGGACAGGGCGTTGGACACCGGGGAGCTGTTTTTT	CASSTSDRALDTGELFF
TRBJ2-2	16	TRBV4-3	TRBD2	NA	TGCGCCAGCAGCCACCTTCTAGCGGAGAACACCGGGGAGCTGTTTTTT	CASSHLLAENTGELFF
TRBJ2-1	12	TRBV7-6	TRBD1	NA	TGTGCCAGCAGAGGGACAGGGGATGAGCAGTTCTTC	CASRGTGDEQFF
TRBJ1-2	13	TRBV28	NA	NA	TGTGCCAGCAGTTTTCGGGGTCCCTATGGCTACACCTTC	CASSFRGPYGYTF
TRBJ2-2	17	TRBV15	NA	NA	TGTGCCACCAGCAGAGACAGGGTGGGGATGAACACCGGGGAGCTGTTTTTT	CATSRDRVGMNTGELFF
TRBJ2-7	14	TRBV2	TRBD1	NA	TGTGCCAGCAGTGATGGGGACAGTCTAAGCGAGCAGTACTTC	CASSDGDSLSEQYF
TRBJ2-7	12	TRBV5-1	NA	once	TGCGCCAGCAGCTTATTGGGCTACGAGCAGTACTTC	CASSLLGYEQYF
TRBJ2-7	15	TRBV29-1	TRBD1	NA	TGCAGCGTTGGGCGAAGACAGGGGATGGACTACGAGCAGTACTTC	CSVGRRQGMDYEQYF
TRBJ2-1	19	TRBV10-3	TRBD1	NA	TGTGCCATCAGTGCCCTATGTCCGGGACAGGGAACGGTTTACCATGAGCAGTTCTTC	CAISALCPGQGTVYHEQFF
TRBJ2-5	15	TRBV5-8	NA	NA	TGTGCCAGCAGCTTCGGGACACACTTTAGAGAGACCCAGTACTTC	CASSFGTHFRETQYF
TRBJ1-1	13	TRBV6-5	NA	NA	TGTGCCAGCAGATTTGACCCTTTCACTGAAGCTTTCTTT	CASRFDPFTEAFF
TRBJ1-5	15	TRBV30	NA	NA	TGTGCCTGGAATCTTAGAGGGGCCTTCAATCAGCCCCAGCATTTT	CAWNLRGAFNQPQHF
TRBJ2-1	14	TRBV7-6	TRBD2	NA	TGTGCCAGCAGCCACGGACTAGGTTTGAATGAGCAGTTCTTC	CASSHGLGLNEQFF
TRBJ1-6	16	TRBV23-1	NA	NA	TGCGCCAGCAGTCAGGATGGGACGCAACATAATTCACCCCTCCACTTT	CASSQDGTQHNSPLHF
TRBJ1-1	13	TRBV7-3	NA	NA	TGTGCCAGCCGATCAGGACCGAACACTGAAGCTTTCTTT	CASRSGPNTEAFF
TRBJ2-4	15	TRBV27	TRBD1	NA	TGTGCCAGCAGTTCGACAGGGGTGACCAAAAACATTCAGTACTTC	CASSSTGVTKNIQYF
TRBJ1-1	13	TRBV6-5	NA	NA	TGTGCCAGCAGAGGGACGGAGAACACTGAAGCTTTCTTT	CASRGTENTEAFF
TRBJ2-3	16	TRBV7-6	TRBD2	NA	TGTGCCAGCAGCCGAGAAGGGCGGGAGTACACAGATACGCAGTATTTT	CASSREGREYTDTQYF
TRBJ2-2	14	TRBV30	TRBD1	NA	TGTGCCTGGAGCCGGGGACAGGGGATAAAGGAGCTGTTTTTT	CAWSRGQGIKELFF
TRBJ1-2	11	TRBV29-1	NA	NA	TGCAGCGTTGAGGGGGGCCATGGCTACACCTTC	CSVEGGHGYTF
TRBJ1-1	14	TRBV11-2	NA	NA	TGTGCCAGCAGCTTAGTATCGGGGAACACTGAAGCTTTCTTT	CASSLVSGNTEAFF
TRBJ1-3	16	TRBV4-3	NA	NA	TGCGCCAGCAGCCAAGGGAAAGGGGCCTCTGGAAACACCATATATTTT	CASSQGKGASGNTIYF